This T cell receptor beta chain was observed in a study of T cells after yellow fever vaccination. Overall study results and limits: Most primary-vaccination clones reappeared after the booster (around 95% CD4, roughly 90% CD8).

This clonotype was seen a few times. Its specificity is not known. TCRdb used MiXCR to reprocess the 5' RACE reads, holding one entry per CDR3 protein. The sample lists roughly 240,000 distinct CDR3 sequences, approximately 6.8% occurring once. Germline loops: CDR1 LGHDT, CDR2 YNNKEL (reference sequence). Trimming cost V 2 bases and J 5 bases, with 6 bases left between them. CDR3 length equals 13 residues. This specimen consisted of CD4+ T cells sorted from PBMCs, obtained on the day of the yellow fever booster vaccination. The sequence came from a young man who received the YFV17D yellow fever vaccine. The rearrangement links TRBV3-1 to TRBJ2-2; D call uncertain. CDR3 in DNA: TGTGCCAGCAGCCAAATCCCTACCGGGGAGCTGTTTTTT. Residues: CASSQIPTGELFF.